The entry below describes one TCR beta chain. No antigen is known for it. The data were taken from a study of cytomegalovirus exposure and HLA in healthy donors. Study-wide points: A later analysis found first-cohort TCR clusters tended to co-occur in the 130 or so validation repertoires. In vitro testing confirmed three CMV-associated chains as specific for CMV antigens.

Trimming removed 3 bases at V and 7 bases at J, with 10 bases between. In germline, CDR1 is LNHDA, CDR2 SQIVND (reference sequence). The CDR3 sequence is 14 residues long. Sequencing was performed with immunoSEQ multiplex PCR; in TCRdb, only in-frame clones are kept and a portion is missing. There are some 170,000 clones in the sample; around nine tenths occur only once, and roughly 1.5% lies in the top ten. The clonotype originates from a woman in her twenties or thirties in good health and CMV-seronegative. The specimen sequenced was PBMCs. The V gene is TRBV19, the J gene TRBJ1-6; TRBD1 might be the D (6 bases). CDR3 amino acids: CASSMVQGNSPLHF. The CDR3 DNA reads as TGTGCCAGTAGTATGGTTCAGGGGAATTCACCCCTCCACTTT.